Sequencing of this TCR beta chain was carried out in a study of blood T cell repertoires in COVID-19. Overall study: Sample material is recorded as cDNA or gDNA derived from T cells, B-cell-depleted T cells, or PBMCs.

Produced via immunoSEQ multiplex PCR; TCRdb's table is partial and in-frame only. The table lists a few hundred thousand clones, 80% to 90% of them singletons. Individuals drawn from about two dozen US areas were about 18 to 89 years old. Assignments of participants to cohorts depended upon their own reported clinical history. What the recovered Cohort 3 donors had was two negative PCRs, clearance, or symptom resolution. Germline assignment: CDR1 MNHEY and CDR2 SMNVEV (reference sequence). V lost 0 bases and J lost 1, with 7 bases in between. The CDR3 length is 14 residues. Sequenced input: PBMCs or T cells enriched from blood (not recorded which). The sequence was obtained from a woman aged 50 to 65 who had recovered from COVID-19. The chain carries TRBV27 and TRBJ2-7; TRBD2 might be the D (5 bases). As DNA, the CDR3 is TGTGCCAGCAGTTTATCGACTACTTCCTACGAGCAGTACTTC. Translation: CASSLSTTSYEQYF.